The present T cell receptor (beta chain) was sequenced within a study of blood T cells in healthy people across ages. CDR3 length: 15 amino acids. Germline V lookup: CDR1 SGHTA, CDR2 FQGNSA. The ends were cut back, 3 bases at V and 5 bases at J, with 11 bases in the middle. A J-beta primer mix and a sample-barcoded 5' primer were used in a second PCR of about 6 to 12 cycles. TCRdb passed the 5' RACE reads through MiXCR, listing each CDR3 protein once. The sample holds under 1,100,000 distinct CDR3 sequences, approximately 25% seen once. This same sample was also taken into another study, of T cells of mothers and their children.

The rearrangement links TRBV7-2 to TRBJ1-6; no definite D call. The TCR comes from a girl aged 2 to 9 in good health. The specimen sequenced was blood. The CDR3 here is CASSFTPGHNSPLHF. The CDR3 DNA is TGTGCCAGCAGCTTCACCCCCGGACATAATTCACCCCTCCACTTT.